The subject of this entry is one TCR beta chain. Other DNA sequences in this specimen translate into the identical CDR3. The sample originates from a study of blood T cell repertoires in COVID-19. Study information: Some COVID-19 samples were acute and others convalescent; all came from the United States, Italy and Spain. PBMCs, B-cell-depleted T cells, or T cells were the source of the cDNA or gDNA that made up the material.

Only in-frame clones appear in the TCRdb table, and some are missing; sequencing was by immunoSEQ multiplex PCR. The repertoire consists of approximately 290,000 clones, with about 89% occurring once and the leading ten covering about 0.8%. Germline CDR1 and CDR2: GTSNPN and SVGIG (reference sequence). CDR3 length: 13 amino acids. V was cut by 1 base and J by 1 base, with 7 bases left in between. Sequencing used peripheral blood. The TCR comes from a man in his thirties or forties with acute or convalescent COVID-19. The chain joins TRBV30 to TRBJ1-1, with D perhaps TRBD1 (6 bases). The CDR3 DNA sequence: TGTGCCTGGAGTGAACAGGGGAACACTGAAGCTTTCTTT. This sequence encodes CAWSEQGNTEAFF.